The 17 T cell receptor beta chains below all came from one sample that was sequenced in a study of T cells in Graves' hyperthyroidism and ophthalmopathy. RNA transcripts served as the template for amplifying TCR beta CDR3 regions. With the HTBI primer set, the TCR CDR3 went through a first round of RT-PCR. Using its own MiXCR run on the multiplex PCR reads, TCRdb lists one record per CDR3 protein. The sample shows hundreds of thousands of distinct CDR3 sequences, roughly 13% of them seen only once. The sequenced material came from blood. Receptor source: a woman aged 25 to 45 with Graves' hyperthyroidism.

This clonotype was counted at least ten times. This rearrangement joins TRBV20-1 to TRBJ2-1; 10 bases are a match to TRBD2. V lost 6 bases and J lost 7; bases outside the gene matches: 12. Per germline, CDR1 DFQATT and CDR2 SNEGSKA (reference sequence). This CDR3 region has 15 residues. CDR3: CSAGSAGGRGNEQFF. CDR3 DNA: TGCAGTGCCGGTTCAGCGGGAGGGCGAGGGAATGAGCAGTTCTTC.

The chain joins TRBV19 to TRBJ1-2; 8 bases fit TRBD1. The CDR3 has 15 residues. Germline V gene data show CDR1 as LNHDA and CDR2 as SQIVND (reference sequence). The ends lost 3 bases at V and 4 bases at J; junction bases unmatched: 7. CDR3 in amino acids: CASSIPGQGLYGYTF. DNA for the CDR3: TGTGCCAGTAGTATTCCTGGACAGGGCCTCTATGGCTACACCTTC.

This clonotype was seen only a few times. The chain combines TRBV30 with TRBJ2-6; TRBD1 matches 8 bases. Germline trimming cut 3 bases from V and 4 bases from J; bases unmatched to any gene: 2. Germline V gene lookup returns CDR1 GTSNPN and CDR2 SVGIG (reference sequence). The CDR3 spans 14 residues. CDR3 region: CAWRTGDGANVLTF. The CDR3 DNA reads as TGTGCCTGGAGGACAGGGGACGGGGCCAACGTCCTGACTTTC.

This clonotype was counted ten times or more. V and J are TRBV18 and TRBJ2-2; unclear D gene. V lost 8 bases and J lost 1, with 5 bases in between. There are 12 residues in the CDR3. Looked up from germline, CDR1 is KGHSH and CDR2 is LQKENI. For the CDR3, the DNA is TGTGCCAGCGGGGAGAACACCGGGGAGCTGTTTTTT. Amino acid sequence: CASGENTGELFF.

This clonotype came up many times. The V call is TRBV28, the J call TRBJ2-7, with 8 positions matching TRBD2. The CDR3 is 17 amino acids. From germline, CDR1 is MDHEN and CDR2 SYDVKM. V was clipped by 3 bases and J by 0 bases; unmatched bases: 10. The CDR3 here is CASSFFQRESSSYEQYF. CDR3 DNA sequence: TGTGCCAGCAGTTTCTTTCAGCGGGAGAGCTCCTCCTACGAGCAGTACTTC.

A few counts support this clonotype. The chain links TRBV19 to TRBJ2-1; the D gene is possibly TRBD2 (6 bases). Trimming took 4 bases from V and 9 from J, leaving 13 bases between them. Per germline, CDR1 LNHDA and CDR2 SQIVND (reference sequence). This CDR3 has 13 residues. CDR3 in amino acids: CASSRGDLGEQFF. The CDR3 DNA is TGTGCCAGTAGTAGGGGGGACCTCGGTGAGCAGTTCTTC.

The chain employs TRBV6-1 and TRBJ1-2; D remains ambiguous. Germline CDR1 is MNHNS and CDR2 is SASEGT. V gave up 6 bases and J gave up 5 bases, with 10 bases separating them. This CDR3 spans 12 amino acids. CDR3 nucleotides: TGTGCCAGCAGGATGTCCGGGTATGGCTACACCTTC. It is translated as CASRMSGYGYTF.

This clonotype was found a few times. V and J are TRBV6-1 and TRBJ1-2; 9 positions match TRBD1. The trim removed 6 bases at V and 6 bases at J, leaving 5 bases unmatched. This CDR3 has 13 residues. Per the germline V gene, CDR1 is MNHNS and CDR2 is SASEGT. CDR3 DNA: TGTGCCAGCAGCGGACAGGGGAACGATGGCTACACCTTC. Its protein is CASSGQGNDGYTF.

In its sample, this clonotype was seen many times. This rearrangement joins TRBV18 to TRBJ2-7, with D uncertain. V gave up 3 bases and J gave up 3 bases, with 9 bases separating them. Germline V CDR1 and CDR2: KGHSH, LQKENI. This CDR3 region has 13 residues. The CDR3, as DNA: TGTGCCAGCTCACCCAGCAGCGACTACGAGCAGTACTTC. It specifies CASSPSSDYEQYF.

This clonotype was recorded at least ten times. The chain employs TRBV11-3 and TRBJ2-5; TRBD2 matches at 7 bases. Looked up from germline, CDR1 is SGHNT and CDR2 is YENEEA. The CDR3 length is 12 residues. V trimming: 2 bases; J trimming: 7 bases; junction bases outside the gene matches: 1. The CDR3 sequence: CASSLRGGTQYF. CDR3 DNA sequence: TGTGCCAGCAGCTTACGCGGGGGGACCCAGTACTTC.

This clonotype has at least ten counts. V usage is TRBV28 and J usage is TRBJ1-3, with D uncertain. Germline V gene sequence: CDR1 MDHEN, CDR2 SYDVKM. CDR3 length: 12 residues. V lost 2 bases and J 4 bases, leaving 3 bases between the germline ends. Here the CDR3 reads CASSLEGNTIYF. The CDR3 nucleotides read TGTGCCAGCAGTTTAGAGGGAAACACCATATATTTT.

V usage is TRBV7-2 and J usage is TRBJ1-5; the D gene is possibly TRBD1 (6 bases). CDR3 length equals 19 residues. From germline, CDR1 is SGHTA and CDR2 FQGNSA. V was trimmed by 4 bases and J by 2 bases, leaving 24 bases between them. The CDR3 bases are TGTGCCAGCAGCTCCGTCAAAAGGGACATTTGGTGGGGCAATCAGCCCCAGCATTTT. It codes for CASSSVKRDIWWGNQPQHF.

The V gene is TRBV6-1, the J gene TRBJ2-5, with TRBD1 matching over 9 bases. The CDR3 is made up of 15 amino acids. The V gene end was trimmed by 3 bases and the J gene end by 4 bases; junction bases not matched to a gene: 6. Germline V gives CDR1 MNHNS, CDR2 SASEGT. The CDR3 nucleotides read TGTGCCAGCAGTGACCCGGGACAGGGAGCAGAGACCCAGTACTTC. As protein: CASSDPGQGAETQYF.

The table lists this clonotype with many counts. V is TRBV6-1 and J is TRBJ1-5; TRBD1 matches at 10 bases. CDR3 length equals 19 residues. V dropped 6 bases and J dropped 7; count of bases not matched to a gene: 21. Germline CDR1 MNHNS, CDR2 SASEGT. CDR3 nucleotide sequence: TGTGCCAGCAGGGACCCGGGACAGGGGCGGGTTTGGTTCAGGCAGCCCCAGCATTTT. Amino acid sequence: CASRDPGQGRVWFRQPQHF.

V gene TRBV10-3 combines with J gene TRBJ2-3; no firm D call. The CDR3 extends over 16 amino acids. The V gene's germline CDR1 is ENHRY and CDR2 SYGVKD. Trimming took 5 bases from V and 0 from J, leaving 15 bases between them. The CDR3 loop reads CAISSPPPTSTDTQYF. The CDR3 DNA reads as TGTGCCATCAGTTCGCCACCCCCAACTAGCACAGATACGCAGTATTTT.

The chain has TRBV27 and TRBJ2-2; 7 bases are shared with TRBD1. After removal of 8 bases from V and 6 bases from J, the junction contained 6 bases not matched to a gene. This CDR3 region has 13 residues. Germline CDR1 and CDR2: MNHEY and SMNVEV (reference sequence). CDR3 nucleotide sequence: TGTGCCAGCGGAAACAGGGGTGCCGGGGAGCTGTTTTTT. Protein: CASGNRGAGELFF.

This clonotype was seen repeatedly, ten times or more. The chain combines TRBV27 with TRBJ2-3, with D possibly matching TRBD2 (6 bases). CDR1 is MNHEY, CDR2 SMNVEV, per germline (reference sequence). V was pared by 3 bases and J by 2 bases, with 12 bases between. The CDR3 is made up of 15 amino acids. CDR3 nucleotide sequence: TGTGCCAGCAGTTTGTTGGCGGGGACCACAGATACGCAGTATTTT. Its translation: CASSLLAGTTDTQYF.